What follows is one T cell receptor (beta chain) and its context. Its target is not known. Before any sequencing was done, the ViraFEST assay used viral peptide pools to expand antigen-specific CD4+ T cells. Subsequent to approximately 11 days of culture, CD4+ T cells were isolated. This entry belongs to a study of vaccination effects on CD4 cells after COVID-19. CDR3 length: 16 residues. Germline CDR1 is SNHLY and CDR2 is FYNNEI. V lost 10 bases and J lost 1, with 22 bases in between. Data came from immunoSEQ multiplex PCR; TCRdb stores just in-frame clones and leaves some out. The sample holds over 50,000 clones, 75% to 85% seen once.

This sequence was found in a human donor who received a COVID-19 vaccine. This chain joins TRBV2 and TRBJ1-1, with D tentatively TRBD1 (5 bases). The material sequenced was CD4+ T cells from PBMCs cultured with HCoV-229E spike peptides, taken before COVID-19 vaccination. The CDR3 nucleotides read TGTGCCACAAAATCCCAGGGATTCGGGGGGAACACTGAAGCTTTCTTT. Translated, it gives CATKSQGFGGNTEAFF.